Listed here are 6 T cell receptor beta chains from one sample, sequenced in a study of cytomegalovirus exposure and HLA in healthy donors. The PCR made use of 60 Vbeta and 13 Jbeta primers. The assay was immunoSEQ multiplex PCR, and TCRdb's table has in-frame clones only and misses some. The sample lists around 170,000 clones, 76% occurring once. Material for sequencing was PBMCs. Every receptor here comes from a woman in her twenties or thirties in good health and CMV-seropositive.

This clone was seen once. The chain links TRBV5-1 to TRBJ2-5; 11 bases match TRBD2. The CDR3 has 16 amino acids. J gave up 1 base and V 1 base, and 3 bases lay outside the gene matches. The germline V gene encodes CDR1 SGHRS and CDR2 YFSETQ. CDR3 protein: CASSLFTSGGQETQYF. CDR3 bases: TGCGCCAGCAGCTTGTTCACTAGCGGGGGCCAAGAGACCCAGTACTTC. Variable domain in full (rest from reference TRBV5-1 and TRBJ2-5): KAGVTQTPRYLIKTRGQQVTLSCSPISGHRSVSWYQQTPGQGLQFLFEYFSETQRNKGNFPGRFSGRQFSNSRSEMNVSTLELGDSALYLCASSLFTSGGQETQYFGPGTRLLVL.

The chain joins TRBV6-1 to TRBJ1-1; a weak D match, TRBD1 (6 bases). Trimming pared 9 bases from V and 3 bases from J, leaving 14 bases between. The germline CDR1 and CDR2 sequences are MNHNS and SASEGT. This CDR3 comprises 13 residues. Written as DNA, the CDR3 is TGTGCCAGTAAACAGGGCATCGACACTGAAGCTTTCTTT. This codes for CASKQGIDTEAFF.

The V and J genes are TRBV13 and TRBJ2-7, with 8 positions matching TRBD2. Germline V lookup: CDR1 PRHDT, CDR2 FYEKMQ (reference sequence). V was clipped by 0 bases and J by 2 bases; unmatched bases: 6. The CDR3 extends over 16 amino acids. CDR3 DNA sequence: TGTGCCAGCAGCTTAGGCACGGGGGGGGTTACCTACGAGCAGTACTTC. Its protein product is CASSLGTGGVTYEQYF.

The CDR3, as DNA: TGCGCCAGCAGCTTGGATCGGGGGTTGGACGGCTACACCTTC. This sequence encodes CASSLDRGLDGYTF. The chain employs TRBV5-1 and TRBJ1-2, with a possible D match to TRBD1 (5 bases). CDR1 SGHRS and CDR2 YFSETQ come from the germline V gene. Trimming took 0 bases from V and 8 from J, leaving 14 bases between them. This CDR3 contains 14 residues.

This clone has only a few counts. The rearrangement uses TRBV28 and TRBJ2-7; D is perhaps TRBD2 (6 bases). In germline, CDR1 is MDHEN, CDR2 SYDVKM. The CDR3 is 15 residues long. Deletions cut 7 bases from V and 4 bases from J, with 20 bases between. The CDR3 sequence is CASTPPGRAGYEQYF. The CDR3 bases are TGTGCCAGCACCCCGCCCGGCAGGGCGGGGTACGAGCAGTACTTC.

The chain employs TRBV5-1 and TRBJ1-4; maybe TRBD1 (5 bases). Deletions cut 0 bases from V and 7 bases from J, with 13 bases between. CDR1 is SGHRS and CDR2 is YFSETQ in the germline V gene. The CDR3 runs 15 residues. For the CDR3, the DNA is TGCGCCAGCAGCTTGGTGGAGGGGCACAGTGAAAAACTGTTTTTT. Translated, it gives CASSLVEGHSEKLFF.